This TCR beta chain was captured in a study of tumor-infiltrating lymphocytes in primary liver carcinoma. In the study overall: Stage T1-T3 N0M0 tumors spanned roughly 4 to 11 cm.

DNA and RNA were both co-extracted from around 20-30 mg of bulk tissue that had not been sorted. Surgical resection treated primary liver carcinoma in the patients. There were only treatment-naive patients, all with chronic HBV infection. Study-level points and caveats: Researchers report that only about 7.5-25% of top clones turned up in all five tumor regions.

TCR beta cDNA was reverse-transcribed from 400 to 500 ng of total RNA. The reaction used a constant-region primer and ProtoScript II reverse transcriptase. Amplification in three nested multiplex PCR rounds with slightly modified ARM-PCR gave rise to TCR beta libraries. For roughly 11 cycles apiece, the opening two PCR rounds ran with TRBV1-TRBV30 forward primers and a C-beta reverse primer. Via MiXCR, TCRdb re-called the multiplex PCR reads, giving one row per CDR3 protein. The table lists approximately 92,000 distinct CDR3 sequences, more than 60% of them singletons. This clonotype was observed once. Its specificity is not known. At one end the junction does not follow the germline gene, possibly because of a read error. Germline CDR1 is KGHDR and CDR2 is SFDVKD. The CDR3 is 15 residues long.

Sequencing input: liver tumor tissue from sampling region 5. Subset of the sample: tumor region T5, tumor centre. The clonotype comes from a woman aged 55-70 years with primary liver carcinoma and hepatitis B virus infection. V usage is TRBV24-1 and J usage is TRBJ2-3; 10 bases are a match to TRBD2. This CDR3 reads CVTSDLAGDTDTQYF. The CDR3 DNA reads as TGTGTCACCAGTGATCTAGCGGGAGACACAGATACGCAGTATTTT.